The clone carrying this TCR beta chain showed up just a few times. No antigen is known for it. The CDR3 runs to 15 residues. V was trimmed by 9 bases and J by 2 bases, leaving 14 bases between them. Germline assignment: CDR1 LNHDA and CDR2 SQIVND (reference sequence). This entry belongs to a study of response to subunit inactivated influenza vaccine. Broader study findings: The authors proposed limited new T cell recruitment per seasonal influenza vaccination.

TCRdb fed the RT-PCR reads into MiXCR, producing one record per CDR3 protein. The sample lists some 520,000 distinct CDR3 sequences; 15% to 20% were seen once. This chain links TRBV19 with TRBJ1-6; maybe TRBD1 (6 bases). The TCR sequence derives from a man in his fifties or sixties who received an inactivated influenza vaccine. The source was CD4+ T cells sorted from PBMCs, collected roughly 24 months after vaccination. The CDR3 region is CASARGGTYNSPLHF. CDR3 bases: TGTGCCAGCGCCCGCGGGGGCACCTATAATTCACCCCTCCACTTT. Full variable domain (outside the CDR3, taken from reference TRBV19 and TRBJ1-6): DGGITQSPKYLFRKEGQNVTLSCEQNLNHDAMYWYRQDPGQGLRLIYYSQIVNDFQKGDIAEGYSVSREKKESFPLTVTSAQKNPTAFYLCASARGGTYNSPLHFGNGTRLTVT.